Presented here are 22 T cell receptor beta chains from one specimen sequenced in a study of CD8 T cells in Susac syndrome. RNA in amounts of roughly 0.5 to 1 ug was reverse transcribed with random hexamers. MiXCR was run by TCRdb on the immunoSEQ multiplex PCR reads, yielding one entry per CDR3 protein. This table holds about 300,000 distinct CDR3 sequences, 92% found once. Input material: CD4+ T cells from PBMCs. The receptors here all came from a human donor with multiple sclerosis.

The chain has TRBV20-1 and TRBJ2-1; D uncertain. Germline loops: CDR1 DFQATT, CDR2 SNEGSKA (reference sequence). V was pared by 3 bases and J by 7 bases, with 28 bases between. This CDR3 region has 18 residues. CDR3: CSARGIGLRRSAVNEQFF. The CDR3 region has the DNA TGCAGTGCTAGGGGTATAGGGTTGAGGCGGTCGGCAGTTAATGAGCAGTTCTTC.

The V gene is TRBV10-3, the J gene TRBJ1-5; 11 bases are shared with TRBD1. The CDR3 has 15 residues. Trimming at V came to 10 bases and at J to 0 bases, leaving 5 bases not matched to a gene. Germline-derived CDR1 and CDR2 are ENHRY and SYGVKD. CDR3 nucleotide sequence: TGTGCCAGCTCCGGGACAGGGGGTAGCAATCAGCCCCAGCATTTT. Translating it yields CASSGTGGSNQPQHF.

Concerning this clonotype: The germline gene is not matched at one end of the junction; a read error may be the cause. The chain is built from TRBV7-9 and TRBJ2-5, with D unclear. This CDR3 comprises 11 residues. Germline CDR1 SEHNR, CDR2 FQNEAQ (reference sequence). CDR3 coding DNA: TGTGCCACCAGCACGCAAGAGACCCAGTACTTC. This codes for CATSTQETQYF.

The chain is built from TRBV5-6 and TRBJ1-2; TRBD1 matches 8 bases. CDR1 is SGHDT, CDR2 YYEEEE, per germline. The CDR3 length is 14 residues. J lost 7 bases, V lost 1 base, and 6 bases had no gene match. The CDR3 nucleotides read TGTGCCAGCAGCTTGTGGGGCAGGGGGCTTGGCTACACCTTC. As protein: CASSLWGRGLGYTF.

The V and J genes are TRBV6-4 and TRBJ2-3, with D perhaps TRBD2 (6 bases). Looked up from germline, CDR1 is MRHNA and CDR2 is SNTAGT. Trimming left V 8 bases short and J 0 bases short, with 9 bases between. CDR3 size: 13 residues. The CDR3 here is CASAGRSTDTQYF. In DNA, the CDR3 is TGTGCCAGCGCGGGACGGAGCACAGATACGCAGTATTTT.

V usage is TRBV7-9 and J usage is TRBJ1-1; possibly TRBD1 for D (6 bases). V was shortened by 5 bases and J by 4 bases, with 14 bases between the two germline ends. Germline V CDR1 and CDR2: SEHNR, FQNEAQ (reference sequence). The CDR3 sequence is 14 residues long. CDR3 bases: TGTGCCAGCAGCCGGGAACAGGGTGTCACTGAAGCTTTCTTT. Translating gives CASSREQGVTEAFF.

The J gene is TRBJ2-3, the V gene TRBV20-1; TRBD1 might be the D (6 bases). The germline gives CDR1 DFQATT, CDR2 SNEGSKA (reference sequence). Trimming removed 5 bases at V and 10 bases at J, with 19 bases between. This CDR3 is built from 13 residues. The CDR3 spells CSASRGDLPPQYF. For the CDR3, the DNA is TGCAGTGCTTCCAGGGGAGATTTACCACCGCAGTATTTT.

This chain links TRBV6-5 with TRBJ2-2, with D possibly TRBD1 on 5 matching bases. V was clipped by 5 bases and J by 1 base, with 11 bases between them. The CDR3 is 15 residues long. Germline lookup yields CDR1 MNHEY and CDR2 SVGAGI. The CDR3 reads CASSPDSRNTGELFF. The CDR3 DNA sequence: TGTGCCAGCAGTCCCGACAGCCGGAACACCGGGGAGCTGTTTTTT.

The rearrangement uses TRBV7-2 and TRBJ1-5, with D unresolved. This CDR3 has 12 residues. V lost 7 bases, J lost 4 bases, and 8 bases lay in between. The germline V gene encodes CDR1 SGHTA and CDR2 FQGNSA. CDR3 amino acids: CASTSRNQPQHF. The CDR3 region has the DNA TGTGCCAGCACGTCCCGAAATCAGCCCCAGCATTTT.

The CDR3 coding sequence is TGTGCCAGCAGCTTAGGCCGGGGGCAGAGGCAGTCACCCCTCCACTTT. Amino acid sequence: CASSLGRGQRQSPLHF. This chain connects TRBV7-9 to TRBJ1-6; tentative D call: TRBD1 (6 bases). The ends were cut back, 1 base at V and 10 bases at J, with 17 bases in the middle. In germline, CDR1 is SEHNR, CDR2 FQNEAQ (reference sequence). The CDR3 is 16 amino acids.

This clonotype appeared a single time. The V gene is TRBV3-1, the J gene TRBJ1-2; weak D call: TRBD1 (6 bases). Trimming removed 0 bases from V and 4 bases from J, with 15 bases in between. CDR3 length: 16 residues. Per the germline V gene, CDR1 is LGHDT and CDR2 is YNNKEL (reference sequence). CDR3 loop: CASSQDFGGRAYGYTF. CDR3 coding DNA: TGTGCCAGCAGCCAAGATTTCGGGGGGCGAGCCTATGGCTACACCTTC. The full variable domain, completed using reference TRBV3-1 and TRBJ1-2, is DTAVSQTPKYLVTQMGNDKSIKCEQNLGHDTMYWYKQDSKKFLKIMFSYNNKELIINETVPNRFSPKSPDKAHLNLHINSLELGDSAVYFCASSQDFGGRAYGYTFGSGTRLTVV.

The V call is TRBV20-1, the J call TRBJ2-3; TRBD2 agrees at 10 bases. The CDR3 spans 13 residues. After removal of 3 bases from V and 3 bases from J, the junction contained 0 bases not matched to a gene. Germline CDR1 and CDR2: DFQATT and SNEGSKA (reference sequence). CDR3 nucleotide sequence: TGCAGTGCTAGTAGCGGGGGGACAGATACGCAGTATTTT. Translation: CSASSGGTDTQYF.

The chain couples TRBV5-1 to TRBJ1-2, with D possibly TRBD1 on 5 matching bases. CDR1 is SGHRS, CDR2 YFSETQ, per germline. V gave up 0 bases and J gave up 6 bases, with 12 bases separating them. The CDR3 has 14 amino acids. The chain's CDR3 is CASSLGPGSHGYTF. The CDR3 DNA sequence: TGCGCCAGCAGCTTGGGTCCAGGGAGCCATGGCTACACCTTC.

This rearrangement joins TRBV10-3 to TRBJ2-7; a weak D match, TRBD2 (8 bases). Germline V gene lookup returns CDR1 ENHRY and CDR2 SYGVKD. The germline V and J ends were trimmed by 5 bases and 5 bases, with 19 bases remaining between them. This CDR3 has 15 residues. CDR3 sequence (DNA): TGTGCCATCAGTAGGGGAGCGGGAGACAGGGACGAGCAGTACTTC. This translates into CAISRGAGDRDEQYF.

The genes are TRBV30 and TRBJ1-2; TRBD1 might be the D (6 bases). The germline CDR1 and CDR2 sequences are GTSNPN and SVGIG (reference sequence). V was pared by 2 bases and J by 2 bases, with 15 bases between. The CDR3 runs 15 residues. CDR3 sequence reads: CAWSLTRQGNYGYTF. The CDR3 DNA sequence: TGTGCCTGGAGTCTAACGCGCCAGGGGAACTATGGCTACACCTTC.

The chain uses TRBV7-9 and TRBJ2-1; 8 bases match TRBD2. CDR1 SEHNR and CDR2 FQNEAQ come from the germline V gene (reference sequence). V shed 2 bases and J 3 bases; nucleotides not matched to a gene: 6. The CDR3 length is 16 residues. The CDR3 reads CASSLWRGGIYNEQFF. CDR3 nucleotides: TGTGCCAGCAGCTTATGGCGCGGGGGGATCTACAATGAGCAGTTCTTC.

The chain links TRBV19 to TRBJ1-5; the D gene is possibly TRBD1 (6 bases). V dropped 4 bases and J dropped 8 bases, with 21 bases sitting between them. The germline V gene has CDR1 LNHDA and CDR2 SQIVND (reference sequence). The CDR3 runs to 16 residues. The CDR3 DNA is TGTGCCAGTAGTACCCTCACGACAGGATCGGCGAAGCCCCAGCATTTT. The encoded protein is CASSTLTTGSAKPQHF.

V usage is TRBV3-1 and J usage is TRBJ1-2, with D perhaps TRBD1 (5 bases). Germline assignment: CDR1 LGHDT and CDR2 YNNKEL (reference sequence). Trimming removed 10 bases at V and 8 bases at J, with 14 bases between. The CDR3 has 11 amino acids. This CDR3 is CATYWGDGYTF. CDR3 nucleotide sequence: TGTGCCACCTATTGGGGGGACGGCTACACCTTC.

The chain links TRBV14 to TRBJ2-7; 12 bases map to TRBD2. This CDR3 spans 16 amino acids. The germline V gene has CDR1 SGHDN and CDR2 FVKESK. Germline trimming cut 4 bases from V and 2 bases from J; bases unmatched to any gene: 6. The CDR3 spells CASSRGLAGAAYEQYF. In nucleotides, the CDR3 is TGTGCCAGCAGCCGGGGACTAGCGGGTGCCGCCTACGAGCAGTACTTC.

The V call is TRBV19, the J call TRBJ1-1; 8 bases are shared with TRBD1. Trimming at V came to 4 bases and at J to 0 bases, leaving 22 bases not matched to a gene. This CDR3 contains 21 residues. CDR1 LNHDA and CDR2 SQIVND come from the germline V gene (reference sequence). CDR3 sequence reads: CASSTWNRDRKFFWVNTEAFF. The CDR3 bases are TGTGCCAGTAGTACCTGGAATCGGGACAGGAAGTTTTTTTGGGTGAACACTGAAGCTTTCTTT.

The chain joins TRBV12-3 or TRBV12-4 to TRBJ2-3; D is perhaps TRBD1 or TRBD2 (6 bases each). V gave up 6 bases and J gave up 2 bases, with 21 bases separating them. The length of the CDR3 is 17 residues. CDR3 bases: TGTGCCAGCAGAGGACTCCTAGAGGGGGGCTTCACAGATACGCAGTATTTT. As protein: CASRGLLEGGFTDTQYF.

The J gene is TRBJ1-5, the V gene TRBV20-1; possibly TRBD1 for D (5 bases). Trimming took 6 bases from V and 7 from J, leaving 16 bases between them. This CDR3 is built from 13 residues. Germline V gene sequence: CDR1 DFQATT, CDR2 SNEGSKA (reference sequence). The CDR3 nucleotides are TGCAGTGCGAGGGGTCCGCAGGTCCAGCCCCAGCATTTT. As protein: CSARGPQVQPQHF.